The present T cell receptor (beta chain) was sequenced within a study of OX40 agonist ivuxolimab in advanced cancers. Study information: Dose-escalation patients had hepatocellular carcinoma, melanoma, renal cell or head and neck cancer. Study observations and caveats: Several nonresponders also turned out to have low normalized T-cell clonal expansion.

Profiled with immunoSEQ multiplex PCR; TCRdb holds only in-frame clones, not every one. There are some 75,000 clones in the sample; approximately 81% occur only once, and approximately 2.1% lies in the top ten. The ends were cut back, 2 bases at V and 0 bases at J, with 8 bases in the middle. Germline V gives CDR1 MRHNA, CDR2 SNTAGT. The CDR3 totals 15 residues. With regard to this clone: Its antigen is still unknown.

The J gene is TRBJ2-4, the V gene TRBV6-4; D perhaps matches TRBD1 (6 bases). This clonotype originated in an adult with an advanced solid tumor such as melanoma, head and neck, liver or kidney cancer. Source: CD4+ or CD8+ T cells sorted from blood, taken in a trial of the OX40 agonist ivuxolimab. The chain's CDR3 is CASSDQGGAKNIQYF. CDR3 DNA sequence: TGTGCCAGCAGTGACCAAGGGGGAGCCAAAAACATTCAGTACTTC.